What follows are 31 T cell receptor beta chains derived from one specimen sequenced in a study of Graves' ophthalmopathy and Graves' hyperthyroidism. Investigators amplified TCR beta CDR3 regions from RNA transcripts. HTBI primers primed a first-round RT-PCR, and a second-round multiplex PCR followed. TCRdb re-called the multiplex PCR reads with MiXCR, one entry per CDR3 protein. The table lists 150,000 to 200,000 distinct CDR3 sequences, under 45% of them singletons. Material: peripheral blood. These receptors originate from a man between 25 and 39 years old with Graves' ophthalmopathy.

This clonotype was detected a few times. V gene TRBV6-2 or TRBV6-3 combines with J gene TRBJ2-7; a possible D gene is TRBD2 (6 bases). In germline, CDR1 is MNHEY, CDR2 SVGEGT. The ends were cut back, 2 bases at V and 0 bases at J, with 11 bases in the middle. The length of the CDR3 is 15 residues. The CDR3 region has the DNA TGTGCCAGCAGTTACCCAGCGGGTCGCTCCTACGAGCAGTACTTC. Protein sequence: CASSYPAGRSYEQYF.

This clonotype was counted many times. The V and J genes are TRBV28 and TRBJ2-7; 7 nucleotides match TRBD2. Trimming took 3 bases from V and 4 from J; bases not matched to a gene: 9. Germline lookup yields CDR1 MDHEN and CDR2 SYDVKM. This CDR3 comprises 15 residues. The CDR3 sequence is CASSFEPIGRYEQYF. For the CDR3, the DNA is TGTGCCAGCAGTTTTGAACCCATCGGGAGGTACGAGCAGTACTTC.

This clonotype was seen ten or more times. J is TRBJ2-2 and V is TRBV20-1, with D perhaps matching TRBD2 (6 bases). This CDR3 is 15 amino acids long. Trimming took 3 bases from V and 5 from J, leaving 16 bases between them. Germline CDR1 is DFQATT and CDR2 is SNEGSKA (reference sequence). CDR3 amino acids: CSASRASELTGELFF. The CDR3 nucleotides read TGCAGTGCTAGTAGGGCTAGCGAGCTTACCGGGGAGCTGTTTTTT.

The chain couples TRBV12-3 or TRBV12-4 to TRBJ1-3; D is ambiguous. The germline V and J ends were trimmed by 3 bases and 4 bases, with 7 bases remaining between them. This CDR3 has 13 amino acids. In DNA, the CDR3 is TGTGCCAGCAGTTTTAGCCCGGGAAACACCATATATTTT. This encodes CASSFSPGNTIYF.

This clonotype was detected only a few times. The chain employs TRBV12-3 or TRBV12-4 and TRBJ1-2; tentative D call: TRBD1 (6 bases). V was clipped by 5 bases and J by 1 base, with 11 bases between them. The CDR3 has 14 residues. The CDR3 bases are TGTGCCAGCAGTGGGGGCGCGGGTAACTATGGCTACACCTTC. This sequence encodes CASSGGAGNYGYTF.

This clonotype was detected ten times or more. The V call is TRBV13, the J call TRBJ2-7, with 10 nucleotides matching TRBD2. V trimming: 3 bases; J trimming: 3 bases; junction bases outside the gene matches: 5. The CDR3 runs to 15 residues. CDR1 PRHDT and CDR2 FYEKMQ come from the germline V gene (reference sequence). The CDR3 region has the DNA TGTGCCAGCAGCTTCGCCGGGACTAGCGACTACGAGCAGTACTTC. Its translation: CASSFAGTSDYEQYF.

CDR3 sequence reads: CASSLILGTGELFF. The DNA for the CDR3 is TGTGCCAGCAGCTTAATTCTGGGGACCGGGGAGCTGTTTTTT. The rearrangement joins TRBV7-8 to TRBJ2-2, with D unresolved. The germline V gene has CDR1 SGHVS and CDR2 FQNEAQ. This CDR3 is built from 14 residues. The V and J ends lost 2 bases and 5 bases respectively, with 9 bases between them. Using reference TRBV7-8 and TRBJ2-2 for the parts outside the CDR3, the full variable domain is GAGVSQSPRYKVAKRGQDVALRCDPISGHVSLFWYQQALGQGPEFLTYFQNEAQLDKSGLPSDRFFAERPEGSVSTLKIQRTQQEDSAVYLCASSLILGTGELFFGEGSRLTVL.

The chain couples TRBV27 to TRBJ1-6; D uncertain. Germline assignment: CDR1 MNHEY and CDR2 SMNVEV (reference sequence). The CDR3 sequence is 16 residues long. Trimming took off 2 bases at V and 7 bases at J, with 15 bases between the two ends. The CDR3 protein is CASSLKTRVRNSPLHF. CDR3 nucleotide sequence: TGTGCCAGCAGTTTAAAAACGAGGGTACGGAATTCACCCCTCCACTTT.

The table lists this clonotype with many counts. The chain employs TRBV6-5 and TRBJ1-2; D may be TRBD1 (6 bases). Trimming removed 6 bases at V and 5 bases at J, with 13 bases between. The germline gives CDR1 MNHEY, CDR2 SVGAGI. The CDR3 contains 13 residues. The CDR3 spells CASSYRDWYGYTF. The CDR3 DNA is TGTGCCAGCAGCTACAGGGACTGGTATGGCTACACCTTC.

The J gene is TRBJ2-7, the V gene TRBV6-5; D ambiguous. Per the germline V gene, CDR1 is MNHEY and CDR2 is SVGAGI. V was cut by 2 bases and J by 2 bases, with 10 bases left in between. The CDR3 consists of 14 residues. In nucleotides, the CDR3 is TGTGCCAGCAGTTACAGGGTATCGACCTACGAGCAGTACTTC. It is translated as CASSYRVSTYEQYF.

This clonotype occurred a few times. The V and J genes are TRBV6-1 and TRBJ2-2; a possible D gene is TRBD2 (5 bases). This CDR3 has 13 residues. V was trimmed by 8 bases and J by 6 bases, leaving 13 bases between them. CDR1 and CDR2 (germline): MNHNS, SASEGT. CDR3 nucleotides: TGTGCCAGCGAGGGCCCAATCGCCGGGGAGCTGTTTTTT. This codes for CASEGPIAGELFF.

The sample holds a few counts of this clonotype. V and J are TRBV6-2 or TRBV6-3 and TRBJ1-1; TRBD1 matches at 9 bases. Trimming took 6 bases from V and 12 from J; bases not matched to a gene: 11. There are 13 residues in the CDR3. Germline V gene sequence: CDR1 MNHEY, CDR2 SVGEGT. CDR3 protein: CASRYDPGQGPFF. The CDR3 DNA reads as TGTGCCAGCAGGTACGACCCGGGACAGGGTCCTTTCTTT.

This clonotype came up many times. The chain links TRBV20-1 to TRBJ1-6; 10 nucleotides agree with TRBD1. This CDR3 region has 16 residues. Germline values: CDR1 DFQATT, CDR2 SNEGSKA (reference sequence). J was trimmed by 7 bases and V by 2 bases; bases with no gene match: 8. In nucleotides, the CDR3 is TGCAGTGCTAGAACCCATGGACAGGGGGTGAATTCACCCCTCCACTTT. This gives the protein CSARTHGQGVNSPLHF.

This clonotype has just one count. The chain has TRBV12-3 or TRBV12-4 and TRBJ2-4; D is undetermined. The CDR3 has 12 amino acids. V dropped 2 bases and J dropped 7 bases, with 6 bases sitting between them. The DNA of the CDR3 is TGTGCCAGCAGTTTACAAGGGAACATTCAGTACTTC. Amino acids: CASSLQGNIQYF.

The chain is built from TRBV12-3 or TRBV12-4 and TRBJ1-6, with D perhaps TRBD1 (6 bases). The CDR3 spans 13 residues. The V end was cut by 6 bases, the J end by 7 bases, with 10 bases between. DNA for the CDR3: TGTGCCAGCAGCCCGACAGGCAATTCACCCCTCCACTTT. This translates into CASSPTGNSPLHF.

This clonotype was picked up many times. The J gene is TRBJ2-5, the V gene TRBV19; possibly TRBD2 for D (5 bases). CDR1 and CDR2 (germline): LNHDA, SQIVND (reference sequence). This CDR3 has 17 residues. Trimming pared 4 bases from V and 1 base from J, leaving 19 bases between. In DNA form, the CDR3 reads TGTGCCAGTAGTAGGGTGGGGAGAGGAGCCACCCAAGAGACCCAGTACTTC. Translated: CASSRVGRGATQETQYF.

V is TRBV2 and J is TRBJ1-2; possible D gene TRBD1, 5 bases. CDR3 length: 12 amino acids. Between the trimmed V and J ends, which lost 6 bases and 4 bases, there was a span of 9 bases. Germline values: CDR1 SNHLY, CDR2 FYNNEI. For the CDR3, the DNA is TGTGCCAGCAGGGGGACGGGCTATGGCTACACCTTC. This gives the protein CASRGTGYGYTF.

This clonotype was detected ten times or more. V is TRBV12-3 or TRBV12-4 and J is TRBJ2-7; 7 bases are shared with TRBD2. The CDR3 spans 13 residues. The junction had 5 bases not matched to a gene; V was cut back by 9 bases and J by 0 bases. The CDR3 nucleotides are TGTGCCAGTACCGGGACTACCTCCTACGAGCAGTACTTC. It translates to CASTGTTSYEQYF.

This clonotype was counted many times. The rearrangement links TRBV4-1 to TRBJ1-2; D not certain. Trimming pared 0 bases from V and 6 bases from J, leaving 20 bases between. Per germline, CDR1 MGHRA and CDR2 YSYEKL. The CDR3 spans 17 residues. The CDR3 DNA follows: TGCGCCAGCAGCCAAGATTTCCGGGCCTCAAAGTGGGATGGCTACACCTTC. Its protein is CASSQDFRASKWDGYTF.

There are many counts of this clonotype. The chain is built from TRBV6-2 or TRBV6-3 and TRBJ1-1; D perhaps matches TRBD1 (6 bases). V was shortened by 6 bases and J by 6 bases, with 17 bases between the two germline ends. This CDR3 comprises 14 residues. Germline V gene data show CDR1 as MNHEY and CDR2 as SVGEGT. The CDR3 here is CASRVGHLKSEAFF. In DNA form, the CDR3 reads TGTGCCAGCAGGGTGGGACACCTAAAATCTGAAGCTTTCTTT.

This clonotype showed up many times. The V and J genes are TRBV19 and TRBJ2-2; D not resolved. The germline CDR1 and CDR2 sequences are LNHDA and SQIVND (reference sequence). V gave up 7 bases and J gave up 6 bases, with 9 bases separating them. CDR3 size: 12 residues. CDR3 bases: TGTGCCAGTAACAAGTTAGCCGGGGAGCTGTTTTTT. Protein: CASNKLAGELFF.

In this sample, this clonotype turned up many times. This rearrangement joins TRBV30 to TRBJ1-1; D remains ambiguous. The V and J ends lost 2 bases and 7 bases respectively, with 5 bases between them. CDR3 size: 10 residues. Germline lookup yields CDR1 GTSNPN and CDR2 SVGIG (reference sequence). CDR3 DNA: TGTGCCTGGAGTAGGATTGAAGCTTTCTTT. It specifies CAWSRIEAFF.

This clonotype was seen repeatedly, ten times or more. Germline is not matched at one junction end, which may reflect a read error. The gene calls are TRBV7-2 and TRBJ1-5, with D possibly being TRBD1 (5 bases). The length of the CDR3 is 15 residues. Per the germline V gene, CDR1 is SGHTA and CDR2 is FQGNSA. CDR3 region: CASSVAGYSNQPQHF. The CDR3 DNA reads as TGTGCCAGCAGCGTAGCAGGGTATAGCAATCAGCCCCAGCATTTT. Full variable domain (missing parts from reference TRBV7-2 and TRBJ1-5): GAGVSQSPSNKVTEKGKDVELRCDPISGHTALYWYRQSLGQGLEFLIYFQGNSAPDKSGLPSDRFSAERTGGSVSTLTIQRTQQEDSAVYLCASSVAGYSNQPQHFGDGTRLSIL.

This clonotype was recorded at least ten times. V gene TRBV28 combines with J gene TRBJ1-1, with D possibly being TRBD1 (5 bases). Trimming took 0 bases from V and 3 from J, leaving 11 bases between them. The V gene's germline CDR1 is MDHEN and CDR2 SYDVKM. This CDR3 has 15 amino acids. The CDR3 sequence: CASSLWRAGDTEAFF. The CDR3 region has the DNA TGTGCCAGCAGTTTATGGAGGGCGGGGGACACTGAAGCTTTCTTT. The full variable domain, with the rest looked up from reference TRBV28 and TRBJ1-1, is DVKVTQSSRYLVKRTGEKVFLECVQDMDHENMFWYRQDPGLGLRLIYFSYDVKMKEKGDIPEGYSVSREKKERFSLILESASTNQTSMYLCASSLWRAGDTEAFFGQGTRLTVV.

This rearrangement joins TRBV11-2 to TRBJ1-5, with 8 bases fitting TRBD1. The length of the CDR3 is 14 residues. Per germline, CDR1 SGHAT and CDR2 FQNNGV. Trimming at V came to 4 bases and at J to 3 bases, leaving 2 bases not matched to a gene. DNA for the CDR3: TGTGCCAGCAGCTCGACAGGGGTCAATCAGCCCCAGCATTTT. As protein: CASSSTGVNQPQHF.

This clonotype was counted at least ten times. The genes are TRBV25-1 and TRBJ2-2; no clear D gene. The CDR3 spans 12 residues. V shed 1 base and J shed 6 bases, with 3 bases lying between them. Germline V CDR1 and CDR2: MGHDK, SYGVNS. In nucleotides, the CDR3 is TGTGCCAGCAGTGAATGGGCCGGGGAGCTGTTTTTT. The encoded protein is CASSEWAGELFF.

The V and J genes are TRBV7-8 and TRBJ2-7; D not certain. CDR1 is SGHVS, CDR2 FQNEAQ, per germline. This CDR3 contains 14 residues. V lost 2 bases and J lost 2, with 10 bases in between. The CDR3: CASSLSFWTYEQYF. The CDR3, as DNA: TGTGCCAGCAGCTTAAGCTTTTGGACCTACGAGCAGTACTTC.

This clonotype has ten or more counts. This chain joins TRBV28 and TRBJ1-5, with a tentative D call TRBD1 (5 bases). The CDR3 totals 13 residues. Per germline, CDR1 MDHEN and CDR2 SYDVKM. The chain's CDR3 is CGAGWGSNQPQHF. Written as DNA, the CDR3 is TGTGGCGCGGGGTGGGGGAGCAATCAGCCCCAGCATTTT.

This clonotype was detected many times. The chain joins TRBV3-1 to TRBJ1-2; TRBD1 matches at 9 bases. Germline CDR1 and CDR2: LGHDT and YNNKEL (reference sequence). J was trimmed by 2 bases and V by 0 bases; bases with no gene match: 4. CDR3 length equals 16 residues. The CDR3 is CASSQEWGTGNYGYTF. The DNA for the CDR3 is TGTGCCAGCAGCCAAGAGTGGGGGACAGGGAACTATGGCTACACCTTC. The full variable domain, rest sourced from reference TRBV3-1 and TRBJ1-2, is DTAVSQTPKYLVTQMGNDKSIKCEQNLGHDTMYWYKQDSKKFLKIMFSYNNKELIINETVPNRFSPKSPDKAHLNLHINSLELGDSAVYFCASSQEWGTGNYGYTFGSGTRLTVV.

The chain has TRBV6-1 and TRBJ2-7, with D tentatively TRBD1 (5 bases). Germline assignment: CDR1 MNHNS and CDR2 SASEGT. The CDR3 length is 9 residues. The germline V and J ends were trimmed by 9 bases and 8 bases, with 8 bases remaining between them. This CDR3 reads CARGRKQYF. CDR3 in DNA: TGTGCCAGGGGGCGGAAGCAGTACTTC.

This clonotype was observed a few times. This rearrangement joins TRBV6-1 to TRBJ2-5, with a tentative D call TRBD2 (5 bases). The CDR3 covers 13 residues. CDR1 MNHNS and CDR2 SASEGT come from the germline V gene. Trimming pared 1 base from V and 5 bases from J, leaving 8 bases between. The CDR3 protein is CASSEVGEETQYF. CDR3 DNA sequence: TGTGCCAGCAGTGAAGTGGGAGAGGAGACCCAGTACTTC.